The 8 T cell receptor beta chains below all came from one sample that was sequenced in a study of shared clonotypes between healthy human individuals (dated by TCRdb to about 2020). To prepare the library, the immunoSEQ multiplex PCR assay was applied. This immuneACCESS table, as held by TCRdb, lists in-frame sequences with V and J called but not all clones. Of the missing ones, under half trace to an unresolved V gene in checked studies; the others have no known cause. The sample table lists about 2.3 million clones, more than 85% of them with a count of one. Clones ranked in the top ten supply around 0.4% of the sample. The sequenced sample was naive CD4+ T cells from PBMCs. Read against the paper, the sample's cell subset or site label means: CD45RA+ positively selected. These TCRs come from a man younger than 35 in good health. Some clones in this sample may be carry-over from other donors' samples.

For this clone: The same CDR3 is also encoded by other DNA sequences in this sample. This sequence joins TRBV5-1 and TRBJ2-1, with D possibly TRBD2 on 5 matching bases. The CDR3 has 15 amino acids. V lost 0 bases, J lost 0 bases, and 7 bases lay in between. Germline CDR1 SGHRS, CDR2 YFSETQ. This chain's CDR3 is CASSLVGSSYNEQFF. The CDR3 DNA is TGCGCCAGCAGCTTGGTTGGGAGCTCCTACAATGAGCAGTTCTTC. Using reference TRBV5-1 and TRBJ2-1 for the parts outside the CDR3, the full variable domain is KAGVTQTPRYLIKTRGQQVTLSCSPISGHRSVSWYQQTPGQGLQFLFEYFSETQRNKGNFPGRFSGRQFSNSRSEMNVSTLELGDSALYLCASSLVGSSYNEQFFGPGTRLTVL.

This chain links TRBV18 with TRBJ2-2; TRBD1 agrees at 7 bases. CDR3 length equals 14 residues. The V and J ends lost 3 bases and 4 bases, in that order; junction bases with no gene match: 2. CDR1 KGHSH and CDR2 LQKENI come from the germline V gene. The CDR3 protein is CASSPTGTTGELFF. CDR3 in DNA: TGTGCCAGCTCACCGACAGGGACCACCGGGGAGCTGTTTTTT.

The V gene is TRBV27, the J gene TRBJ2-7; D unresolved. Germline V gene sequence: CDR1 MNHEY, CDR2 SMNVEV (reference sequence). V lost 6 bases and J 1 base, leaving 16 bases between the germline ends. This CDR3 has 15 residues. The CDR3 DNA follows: TGTGCCAGCAGGACCCCTCGGGCAGCTTCCTACGAGCAGTACTTC. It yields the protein CASRTPRAASYEQYF.

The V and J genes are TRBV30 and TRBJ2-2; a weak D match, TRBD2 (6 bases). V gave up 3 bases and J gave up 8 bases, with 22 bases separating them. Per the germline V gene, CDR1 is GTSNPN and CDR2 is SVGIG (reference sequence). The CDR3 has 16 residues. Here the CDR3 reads CAWSGPRDSRAGELFF. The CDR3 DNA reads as TGTGCCTGGAGCGGGCCCCGGGACTCCCGAGCGGGGGAGCTGTTTTTT.

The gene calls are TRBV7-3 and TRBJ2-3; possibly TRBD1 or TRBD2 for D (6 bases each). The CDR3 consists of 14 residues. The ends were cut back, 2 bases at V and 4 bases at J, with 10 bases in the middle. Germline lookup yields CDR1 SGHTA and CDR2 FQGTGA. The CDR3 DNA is TGTGCCAGCAGCTTAGGAGGGGGAGCAGATACGCAGTATTTT. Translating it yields CASSLGGGADTQYF.

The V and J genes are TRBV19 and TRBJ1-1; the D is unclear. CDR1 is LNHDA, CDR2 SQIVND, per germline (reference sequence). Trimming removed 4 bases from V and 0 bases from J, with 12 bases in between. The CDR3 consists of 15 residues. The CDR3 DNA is TGTGCCAGTAGTAAAAAAGGACGCATGAACACTGAAGCTTTCTTT. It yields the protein CASSKKGRMNTEAFF.

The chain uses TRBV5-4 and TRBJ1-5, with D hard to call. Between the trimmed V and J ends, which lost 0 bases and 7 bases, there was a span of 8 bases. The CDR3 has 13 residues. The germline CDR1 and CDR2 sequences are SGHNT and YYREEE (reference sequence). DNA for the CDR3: TGTGCCAGCAGCTTGGACAGCCACCAGCCCCAGCATTTT. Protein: CASSLDSHQPQHF.

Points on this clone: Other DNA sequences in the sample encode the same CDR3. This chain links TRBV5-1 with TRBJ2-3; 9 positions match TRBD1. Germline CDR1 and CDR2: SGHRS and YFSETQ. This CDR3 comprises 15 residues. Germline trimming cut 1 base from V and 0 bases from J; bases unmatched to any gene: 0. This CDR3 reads CASSLTGGSTDTQYF. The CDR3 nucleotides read TGCGCCAGCAGCTTGACAGGGGGCAGCACAGATACGCAGTATTTT.